The clone carrying this TCR beta chain was picked up a small number of times. What it binds is not known. These data come from a study of T-cell memory formation after mild COVID-19. Whole-study context: TCR clusters were largely donor specific.

Constant-segment primers and 5'RACE yielded cDNA libraries for TCR alpha and TCR beta, each carrying sample barcodes and UMIs. TCRdb recomputed calls from the 5' RACE reads with MiXCR, one row per CDR3 protein. Here the sample spans hundreds of thousands of distinct CDR3 sequences, 7% to 10% being singletons. Whole-study findings and limits: Day 15 to 85 contractors were CD4/CD8 balanced; later expanders leaned CD4+.

Per the germline V gene, CDR1 is SGHRS and CDR2 is YFSETQ. With V trimmed by 4 bases and J by 5 bases, 7 bases remained unmatched. The CDR3 contains 14 residues. The origin of this receptor is a man between 18 and 35 years old who had mild COVID-19 (a few samples of this study predate the infection). Cell type and time point are not known. V gene TRBV5-1 combines with J gene TRBJ2-5, with 8 bases identical to TRBD1. The specimen sequenced was PBMCs or a T cell subset sorted from them (not recorded which). The DNA of the CDR3 is TGCGCCAGCAGCCGTTCGACAGGGGCGGAGACCCAGTACTTC. It yields the protein CASSRSTGAETQYF. The whole variable domain, remainder taken from reference TRBV5-1 and TRBJ2-5, is KAGVTQTPRYLIKTRGQQVTLSCSPISGHRSVSWYQQTPGQGLQFLFEYFSETQRNKGNFPGRFSGRQFSNSRSEMNVSTLELGDSALYLCASSRSTGAETQYFGPGTRLLVL.